What follows are 20 T cell receptor beta chains derived from one specimen sequenced in a study of blood T cell repertoires in COVID-19. Measured with immunoSEQ multiplex PCR; TCRdb has only the in-frame clones, and not every one. The sample contains 200,000 to 300,000 clones, roughly 84% of which appear only once. The sample taken for sequencing was peripheral blood. The source is a man between 60 and 75 years old with acute or convalescent COVID-19.

This clone appeared once. This sequence joins TRBV9 and TRBJ2-1, with 8 positions matching TRBD2. CDR1 and CDR2 (germline): SGDLS, YYNGEE. The CDR3 runs to 15 residues. The trim removed 4 bases at V and 8 bases at J, leaving 11 bases unmatched. The CDR3 region is CASSPGTRYIDEQFF. CDR3 DNA sequence: TGTGCCAGCAGCCCCGGGACTAGGTACATCGATGAGCAGTTCTTC.

The V call is TRBV7-6, the J call TRBJ2-3, with a possible D match to TRBD2 (5 bases). CDR3 length: 15 amino acids. The germline gives CDR1 SGHVS, CDR2 FNYEAQ. Trimming took 5 bases from V and 2 from J, leaving 14 bases between them. The chain's CDR3 is CASSQRTGFTDTQYF. The CDR3 DNA reads as TGTGCCAGCAGCCAGCGGACTGGATTCACAGATACGCAGTATTTT. The full variable domain, completed using reference TRBV7-6 and TRBJ2-3, is GAGVSQSPRYKVTKRGQDVALRCDPISGHVSLYWYRQALGQGPEFLTYFNYEAQQDKSGLPNDRFSAERPEGSISTLTIQRTEQRDSAMYRCASSQRTGFTDTQYFGPGTRLTVL.

The rearrangement joins TRBV19 to TRBJ2-7; TRBD2 matches at 7 bases. Germline V CDR1 and CDR2: LNHDA, SQIVND (reference sequence). The CDR3 consists of 14 residues. V gave up 5 bases and J gave up 3 bases; unmatched junction bases: 7. CDR3 bases: TGTGCCAGTAGTGACCTAGCGGCAGACTACGAGCAGTACTTC. Translating it yields CASSDLAADYEQYF.

This clone showed up just a few times. The chain joins TRBV5-4 to TRBJ1-2; D is uncertain. Germline CDR1 is SGHNT and CDR2 is YYREEE (reference sequence). The length of the CDR3 is 17 residues. V lost 2 bases, J lost 0 bases, and 17 bases lay in between. The CDR3 sequence: CASSLLFASVTNYGYTF. CDR3 in DNA: TGTGCCAGCAGCTTACTCTTTGCGTCGGTCACTAACTATGGCTACACCTTC.

The chain couples TRBV28 to TRBJ2-7; a weak D match, TRBD2 (6 bases). Deletions cut 8 bases from V and 2 bases from J, with 10 bases between. The germline V gene encodes CDR1 MDHEN and CDR2 SYDVKM. CDR3 length equals 12 residues. The DNA for the CDR3 is TGTGCCAGCGAGGGGACTGCCTACGAGCAGTACTTC. This sequence encodes CASEGTAYEQYF.

This chain connects TRBV5-8 to TRBJ2-3; TRBD1 aligns across 7 bases. V lost 3 bases, J lost 1 base, and 5 bases stayed unmatched. The CDR3 sequence is 15 residues long. Germline V gene data show CDR1 as SGHTS and CDR2 as YDEGEE. In DNA form, the CDR3 reads TGTGCCAGCAGCTCCAGGGACAGACGCACAGATACGCAGTATTTT. The encoded protein is CASSSRDRRTDTQYF.

The chain couples TRBV11-2 to TRBJ2-6, with TRBD2 matching over 11 bases. J was trimmed by 0 bases and V by 3 bases; bases with no gene match: 7. Germline CDR1 is SGHAT and CDR2 is FQNNGV. The CDR3 length is 19 residues. This chain's CDR3 is CASSFMTSGTYSGANVLTF. The DNA of the CDR3 is TGTGCCAGCAGCTTTATGACTAGCGGGACTTACTCTGGGGCCAACGTCCTGACTTTC.

V and J are TRBV11-2 and TRBJ2-7; 10 nucleotides agree with TRBD2. Germline CDR1 reads SGHAT; CDR2 reads FQNNGV. V was pared by 5 bases and J by 0 bases, with 4 bases of the junction left unmatched. There are 15 residues in the CDR3. CDR3 in amino acids: CASSTPSGGSYEQYF. The DNA of the CDR3 is TGTGCCAGCAGCACCCCTAGCGGGGGCTCCTACGAGCAGTACTTC.

The V call is TRBV7-9, the J call TRBJ2-5, with TRBD2 identical over 10 bases. Per the germline V gene, CDR1 is SEHNR and CDR2 is FQNEAQ (reference sequence). The CDR3 loop spans 15 amino acids. V was pared by 4 bases and J by 1 base, with 3 bases of the junction left unmatched. The CDR3 DNA is TGTGCCAGCAGCTCGACTAGCGGGTTCCAAGAGACCCAGTACTTC. Its translation is CASSSTSGFQETQYF.

The chain has TRBV12-3 or TRBV12-4 and TRBJ2-2; a possible D gene is TRBD1 (5 bases). There are 13 residues in the CDR3. Trimming stripped 11 bases from V and 1 base from J, with 11 bases between. The CDR3 protein is CASGALNTGELFF. In nucleotides, the CDR3 is TGTGCCTCTGGGGCCTTGAACACCGGGGAGCTGTTTTTT.

The chain has TRBV5-6 and TRBJ2-2, with D possibly matching TRBD2 (5 bases). The ends were cut back, 0 bases at V and 0 bases at J, with 18 bases in the middle. The CDR3 totals 19 residues. CDR1 is SGHDT and CDR2 is YYEEEE in the germline V gene. The CDR3 sequence: CASSLDREFVNANTGELFF. CDR3 DNA: TGTGCCAGCAGCTTGGACCGGGAATTCGTGAATGCGAACACCGGGGAGCTGTTTTTT.

A single count supports this clone. This chain connects TRBV6-2 or TRBV6-3 to TRBJ1-6; D remains unclear. V lost 6 bases and J lost 8, with 11 bases in between. CDR1 is MNHEY, CDR2 SVGEGT, per germline. The CDR3 spans 13 residues. The CDR3 spells CASSDYGDSPLHF. The CDR3 DNA reads TGTGCCAGCAGCGACTATGGGGATTCACCCCTCCACTTT.

The chain has TRBV25-1 and TRBJ2-7; a weak D match, TRBD2 (5 bases). This CDR3 region has 13 residues. Germline-derived CDR1 and CDR2 are MGHDK and SYGVNS. V was clipped by 5 bases and J by 4 bases, with 12 bases between them. The CDR3 nucleotides are TGTGCCAGCAGTAGCTGGGAGAGATACGAGCAGTACTTC. Encoded protein: CASSSWERYEQYF.

This chain links TRBV21-1 with TRBJ1-1. TRBV21-1 is designated a pseudogene. This CDR3 has 19 residues. The CDR3 region has the DNA TGTGCCAGCAACAAAAGGTCCGCGGGTGCGCAGGAAGGGAACACTGAAGCTTTCTTT. Its translation is CASNKRSAGAQEGNTEAFF.

In this sample, this clone turned up a few times. This chain uses TRBV5-4 with TRBJ1-2; 7 bases agree with TRBD1. CDR1 is SGHNT and CDR2 is YYREEE in the germline V gene (reference sequence). There are 14 residues in the CDR3. V trimming: 0 bases; J trimming: 4 bases; junction bases outside the gene matches: 3. The CDR3 sequence: CASSLAGGGYGYTF. CDR3 DNA sequence: TGTGCCAGCAGCTTGGCAGGGGGAGGCTATGGCTACACCTTC.

Concerning this clone: A read error may produce the germline difference seen at one junction end. In the same sample, other DNA sequences code for this CDR3. The chain recombines TRBV2 with TRBJ1-5; no firm D call. Germline V CDR1 and CDR2: SNHLY, FYNNEI. CDR3 length: 14 residues. The CDR3 DNA is TGTGCCAGCAGCCCGCTGCTAAGCAATCAACCCCAGCATTTT. It is translated as CASSPLLSNQPQHF.

This sequence joins TRBV6-5 and TRBJ2-7; a possible D gene is TRBD2 (7 bases). The CDR3 runs 16 residues. Per the germline V gene, CDR1 is MNHEY and CDR2 is SVGAGI. V was shortened by 4 bases and J by 5 bases, with 21 bases between the two germline ends. The CDR3 spells CASSSTLKGGPNEQYF. CDR3 coding DNA: TGTGCCAGCAGTTCCACCCTGAAGGGGGGGCCGAACGAGCAGTACTTC.

V usage is TRBV29-1 and J usage is TRBJ2-7; 9 bases are a match to TRBD1. The CDR3 has 16 residues. Germline assignment: CDR1 SQVTM and CDR2 ANQGSEA. J was trimmed by 2 bases and V by 4 bases; bases with no gene match: 12. CDR3 sequence (DNA): TGCAGCGTTGTTTTCTCCCGGACAGGGGATACCTACGAGCAGTACTTC. It translates to CSVVFSRTGDTYEQYF.

The chain combines TRBV7-2 with TRBJ2-7; D unclear. The V and J ends lost 1 base and 3 bases respectively, with 16 bases between them. There are 16 residues in the CDR3. The germline gives CDR1 SGHTA, CDR2 FQGNSA. The DNA for the CDR3 is TGTGCCAGCAGCTTAGGGTCCCATTTTTCGGGCTACGAGCAGTACTTC. This sequence encodes CASSLGSHFSGYEQYF.

This chain connects TRBV4-2 to TRBJ2-7; 8 positions match TRBD2. This CDR3 spans 15 amino acids. CDR1 is LGHNA, CDR2 YNFKEQ, per germline. Trimming cost V 0 bases and J 9 bases; bases outside gene matches: 10. CDR3 nucleotide sequence: TGTGCCAGCAGCCAAGATCCGGCCGGGACTAGTAGGCAGTACTTC. Its translation: CASSQDPAGTSRQYF.